This is a list of T cell receptor beta chains from one sample in a study of cytomegalovirus exposure and HLA in healthy donors. Produced via immunoSEQ multiplex PCR; TCRdb's table is partial and in-frame only. The sample lists approximately 130,000 clones; more than 65% were seen once. Sequenced sample: PBMCs. The receptors shown here come from a man younger than 35 in good health and CMV-seropositive. The CDR3 runs from the conserved cysteine through the conserved F or W. D genes are given only for firm matches. Clone size is given for some rows only: seen once, a few or many times, or a class if the clone is expanded.

>-|TRBV29-1|TRBJ1-3|-
CSVEPGSGNTIYF
TGCAGCGTTGAACCAGGGTCTGGAAACACCATATATTTT
>once|TRBV11-2|TRBJ2-5|-
CASSLGRGGETQYF
TGTGCCAGCAGCTTAGGGAGGGGTGGGGAGACCCAGTACTTC
>-|TRBV9|TRBJ2-7|TRBD1
CASSEGQRSSYEQYF
TGTGCCAGCAGCGAGGGACAGAGGAGCTCCTACGAGCAGTACTTC
>-|TRBV5-4|TRBJ1-1|TRBD1
CASSLGYRGNTEAFF
TGTGCCAGCAGCTTGGGGTACAGGGGGAACACTGAAGCTTTCTTT
>-|TRBV18|TRBJ2-7|TRBD1
CASSRIPTGLYEQYF
TGTGCCAGCTCACGTATACCGACAGGGCTCTACGAGCAGTACTTC
>-|TRBV19|TRBJ2-4|TRBD2
CASSSGSSGGPNIQYF
TGTGCCAGTAGCTCCGGGAGTAGCGGGGGCCCAAACATTCAGTACTTC
>-|TRBV2|TRBJ1-5|-
CASSRGANQPQHF
TGTGCCAGCAGCCGGGGGGCAAATCAGCCCCAGCATTTT
>-|TRBV29-1|TRBJ2-7|TRBD1
CSVESQGAYEQYF
TGCAGCGTTGAGTCCCAGGGGGCTTACGAGCAGTACTTC
>-|TRBV6-5|TRBJ2-2|-
CASRARILYTGELFF
TGTGCCAGCAGGGCCAGGATTCTGTACACCGGGGAGCTGTTTTTT
>-|TRBV29-1|TRBJ2-1|TRBD1
CSVDPMETGTGEQFF
TGCAGCGTTGATCCCATGGAAACTGGGACAGGGGAGCAGTTCTTC
>-|TRBV5-1|TRBJ1-2|TRBD1
CASAAGGSNYGYTF
TGCGCCAGCGCAGCAGGGGGCTCTAACTATGGCTACACCTTC
>-|TRBV6-1|TRBJ1-2|-
CASSESTAGVYGYTF
TGTGCCAGCAGTGAAAGTACGGCAGGGGTTTATGGCTACACCTTC
>-|TRBV5-5|TRBJ2-7|-
CASSRQYGDYEQYF
TGTGCCAGCAGCCGTCAGTACGGGGACTACGAGCAGTACTTC
>-|TRBV5-4|TRBJ2-3|TRBD2
CASSLGTSGGRSTDTQYF
TGTGCCAGCAGCTTGGGGACTAGCGGGGGGCGGAGCACAGATACGCAGTATTTT
>-|TRBV5-1|TRBJ2-7|-
CASSSPPYEQYF
TGCGCCAGCAGCTCTCCCCCCTACGAGCAGTACTTC
>-|TRBV25-1|TRBJ2-5|TRBD1
CASSPGQGSWGAQYF
TGTGCCAGCAGCCCGGGACAGGGGAGCTGGGGAGCCCAGTACTTC
>-|TRBV9|TRBJ2-7|-
CASSVIFKAGPGEQYF
TGTGCCAGCAGCGTAATCTTCAAGGCAGGACCGGGAGAGCAGTACTTC
>-|TRBV15|TRBJ1-1|-
CATSRDRQAENTEAFF
TGTGCCACCAGCAGAGATCGACAGGCAGAGAACACTGAAGCTTTCTTT
>-|TRBV5-1|TRBJ2-5|TRBD1
CASRDRGSNIETQYF
TGCGCCAGCAGGGACAGGGGGTCTAATATAGAGACCCAGTACTTC
>few|TRBV27|TRBJ2-7|-
CASSYGTHWEQYF
TGTGCCAGCAGTTATGGGACTCATTGGGAGCAGTACTTC
>-|TRBV28|TRBJ1-5|-
CASSLTRYSNQPQHF
TGTGCCAGCAGTTTAACGAGATATAGCAATCAGCCCCAGCATTTT
>-|TRBV29-1|TRBJ1-2|TRBD1
CSGGTESGVGYTF
TGCAGCGGGGGGACAGAGTCGGGAGTAGGCTACACCTTC
>-|TRBV9|TRBJ2-7|TRBD2
CASSAGGAYEQYF
TGTGCCAGCAGCGCTGGGGGGGCCTACGAGCAGTACTTC
>-|TRBV4-1|TRBJ1-4|-
CASSPDDRNEKLFF
TGCGCCAGCAGCCCCGATGACAGGAATGAAAAACTGTTTTTT
>once|TRBV18|TRBJ1-4|-
CASSPTGIREKLFF
TGTGCCAGCTCGCCGACAGGAATAAGGGAAAAACTGTTTTTT
>-|TRBV5-6|TRBJ1-5|-
CASSLYSRNQPQHF
TGTGCCAGCAGCTTGTACAGTCGCAATCAGCCCCAGCATTTT
>-|TRBV30|TRBJ2-1|TRBD1
CAWRDPGQGIDEQFF
TGTGCCTGGAGGGACCCGGGACAGGGTATCGATGAGCAGTTCTTC
>few|TRBV20-1|TRBJ2-7|-
CSARDNYEQYF
TGCAGTGCTAGGGACAACTACGAGCAGTACTTC
>-|TRBV2|TRBJ2-7|TRBD2
CASRGMFGGASYEQYF
TGTGCCAGCAGGGGGATGTTCGGGGGGGCCTCCTACGAGCAGTACTTC
>-|TRBV5-1|TRBJ1-6|-
CASSPSGRVESPLHF
TGCGCCAGCAGCCCGTCGGGCAGGGTAGAATCACCCCTCCACTTT
>-|TRBV7-6|TRBJ2-3|-
CASSLSSPGTSTDTQYF
TGTGCCAGCAGCCTGTCCTCCCCGGGAACGAGCACAGATACGCAGTATTTT
>-|TRBV6-6|TRBJ1-1|-
CASSYSEGGNTEAFF
TGTGCCAGCAGTTACTCGGAGGGCGGAAACACTGAAGCTTTCTTT
>-|TRBV7-2|TRBJ2-7|-
CASSLYSGEPYEQYF
TGTGCCAGCAGCTTGTATTCAGGGGAACCCTACGAGCAGTACTTC
>-|TRBV9|TRBJ2-1|-
CASSETTRVYNEQFF
TGTGCCAGCAGCGAGACTACCCGGGTTTACAATGAGCAGTTCTTC
>-|TRBV5-1|TRBJ1-1|TRBD1
CASSLTQTGGTEAFF
TGCGCCAGCAGCTTGACTCAGACAGGGGGCACTGAAGCTTTCTTT
>-|TRBV28|TRBJ1-3|-
CASSFAGNTIYF
TGTGCCAGCAGTTTCGCTGGAAACACCATATATTTT
>-|TRBV30|TRBJ1-2|-
CAWSVLQGNYGYTF
TGTGCCTGGAGTGTACTACAGGGCAACTATGGCTACACCTTC
>once|TRBV19|TRBJ2-3|-
CASSISLGGWADTQYF
TGTGCCAGTAGTATTAGTTTAGGGGGTTGGGCAGATACGCAGTATTTT
>-|TRBV6-6|TRBJ2-7|TRBD2
CASTRAGEMREQYF
TGTGCCAGCACCCGAGCGGGAGAGATGCGAGAGCAGTACTTC
>-|TRBV27|TRBJ1-6|-
CASGPPPPLHF
TGTGCCAGCGGCCCCCCGCCCCCCCTCCACTTT
>-|TRBV5-5|TRBJ2-2|TRBD1
CASSFGTVLTGELFF
TGTGCCAGCAGCTTCGGGACAGTGCTGACCGGGGAGCTGTTTTTT
>-|TRBV10-3|TRBJ2-7|TRBD1
CAISNKRGREDEQYF
TGTGCCATCAGTAATAAGAGGGGGCGCGAGGACGAGCAGTACTTC
>-|TRBV19|TRBJ2-5|TRBD2
CASTRTGTNQETQYF
TGTGCCAGTACCCGGACCGGGACTAACCAAGAGACCCAGTACTTC
>-|TRBV5-6|TRBJ2-5|TRBD2
CASSTSGGAETQYF
TGTGCCAGCAGTACTAGCGGGGGGGCTGAGACCCAGTACTTC
>few|TRBV20-1|TRBJ2-3|-
CSASRERGQYF
TGCAGTGCTAGTCGGGAGAGGGGGCAGTATTTT
>-|TRBV12-5|TRBJ2-7|-
CASGLPNYEQYF
TGTGCTAGTGGTTTGCCCAATTACGAGCAGTACTTC
>-|TRBV7-9|TRBJ2-1|-
CASSPVGPQNEQFF
TGTGCCAGCAGCCCGGTGGGCCCTCAGAATGAGCAGTTCTTC
>-|TRBV15|TRBJ1-2|TRBD1
CATSRLEFRDRGKYGYTF
TGTGCCACCAGCAGACTCGAATTCCGGGACAGGGGGAAGTATGGCTACACCTTC